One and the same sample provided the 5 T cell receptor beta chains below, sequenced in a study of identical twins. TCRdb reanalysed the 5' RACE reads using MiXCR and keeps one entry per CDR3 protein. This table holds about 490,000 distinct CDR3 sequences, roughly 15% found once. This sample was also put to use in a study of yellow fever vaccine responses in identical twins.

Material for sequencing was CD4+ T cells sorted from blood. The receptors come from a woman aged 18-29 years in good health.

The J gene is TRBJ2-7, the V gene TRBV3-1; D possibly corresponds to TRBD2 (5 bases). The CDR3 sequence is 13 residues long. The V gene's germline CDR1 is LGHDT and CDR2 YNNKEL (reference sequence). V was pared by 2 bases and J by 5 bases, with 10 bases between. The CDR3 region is CASSQNPGDEQYV. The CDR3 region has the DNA TGTGCCAGCAGCCAAAACCCCGGGGACGAGCAGTACGTC.

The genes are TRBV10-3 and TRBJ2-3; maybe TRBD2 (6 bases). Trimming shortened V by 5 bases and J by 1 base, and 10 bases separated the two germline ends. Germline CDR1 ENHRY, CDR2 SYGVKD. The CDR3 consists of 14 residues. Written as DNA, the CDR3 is TGTGCCATCAGTCGGACGGGGGGCACAGATACGCAGTATTTT. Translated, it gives CAISRTGGTDTQYF.

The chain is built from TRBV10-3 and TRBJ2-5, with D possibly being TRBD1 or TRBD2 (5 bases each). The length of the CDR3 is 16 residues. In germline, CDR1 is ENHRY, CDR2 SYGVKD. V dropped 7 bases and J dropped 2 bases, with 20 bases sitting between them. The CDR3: CAITRDAPYKQETQYF. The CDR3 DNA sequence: TGTGCCATCACCCGGGACGCCCCATACAAACAAGAGACCCAGTACTTC.

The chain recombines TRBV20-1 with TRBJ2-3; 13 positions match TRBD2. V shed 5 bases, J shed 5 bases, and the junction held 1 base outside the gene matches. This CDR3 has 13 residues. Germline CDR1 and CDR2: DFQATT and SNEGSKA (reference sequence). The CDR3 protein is CSARLAGGDTQYF. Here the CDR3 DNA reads TGCAGTGCTCGACTAGCGGGGGGAGATACGCAGTATTTT.

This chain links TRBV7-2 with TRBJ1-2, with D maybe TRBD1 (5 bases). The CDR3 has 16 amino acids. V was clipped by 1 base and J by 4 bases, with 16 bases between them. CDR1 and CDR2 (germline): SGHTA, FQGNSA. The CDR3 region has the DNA TGTGCCAGCAGCTTAGGGATTCGGGGGTTCGGCTATGGCTACACCTTC. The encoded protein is CASSLGIRGFGYGYTF.